The 8 T cell receptor beta chains given below trace back to one sample, sequenced in a study of T cells after posttransplantation cyclophosphamide. Cyclophosphamide on days +3 and +4 followed busulfan-fludarabine conditioning and a marrow graft. Measured with immunoSEQ multiplex PCR; TCRdb has only the in-frame clones, and not every one. The table lists a few thousand clones, around 70% of them singletons, with 40% to 55% in the top ten. The specimen was CD8+ T cells sorted from PBMCs, collected 1,000 to 1,200 days after allogeneic stem cell transplant with posttransplant cyclophosphamide. The receptor set was obtained from a female patient in her 40s who received an allogeneic stem cell transplant from a related donor, was CMV-positive, and had no GVHD. A subset of T cells may come from the graft donor.

The rearrangement joins TRBV29-1 to TRBJ2-5; TRBD1 agrees at 12 bases. J lost 2 bases, V lost 3 bases, and 4 bases had no gene match. The CDR3 has 15 amino acids. Germline V CDR1 and CDR2: SQVTM, ANQGSEA. The CDR3 sequence: CSVDSGQGAQETQYF. The CDR3 DNA is TGCAGCGTTGACTCGGGACAGGGGGCTCAAGAGACCCAGTACTTC.

The J gene is TRBJ2-7, the V gene TRBV7-9; tentative D call: TRBD2 (6 bases). V shed 6 bases and J shed 4 bases, with 13 bases lying between them. The CDR3 spans 13 residues. CDR1 is SEHNR and CDR2 is FQNEAQ in the germline V gene (reference sequence). The chain's CDR3 is CASSYGGRYEQYF. The DNA of the CDR3 is TGTGCCAGCAGTTACGGGGGTCGATACGAGCAGTACTTC.

Regarding this clone: The same CDR3 arises from other DNA sequences in this sample as well. V and J are TRBV9 and TRBJ2-7; a weak D match, TRBD1 (6 bases). Germline CDR1 SGDLS, CDR2 YYNGEE. Trimming stripped 7 bases from V and 4 bases from J, with 21 bases between. This CDR3 is built from 15 residues. The CDR3, as DNA: TGTGCCAGCTGTTTCAGACAGGAGACGGCATACGAGCAGTACTTC. It specifies CASCFRQETAYEQYF.

As DNA, the CDR3 is TGTGCCAGCAGACGAACCCAGATGAACACTGAAGCTTTCTTT. This sequence encodes CASRRTQMNTEAFF. The chain is built from TRBV27 and TRBJ1-1; no definite D call. The germline V and J ends were trimmed by 6 bases and 0 bases, with 11 bases remaining between them. This CDR3 is 14 amino acids long. Germline CDR1 MNHEY, CDR2 SMNVEV (reference sequence).

The sample holds one count of this clone. The rearrangement uses TRBV14 and TRBJ1-4; 7 bases are a match to TRBD1. Trimming took 4 bases from V and 6 from J; bases not matched to a gene: 5. The CDR3 covers 14 residues. The germline gives CDR1 SGHDN, CDR2 FVKESK. As DNA, the CDR3 is TGTGCCAGCAGCCGACAGGGTTTTTATGAAAAACTGTTTTTT. This encodes CASSRQGFYEKLFF.

This clone is a singleton in its sample. The CDR3, as DNA: TGTGCCATCAGTGAGGCGGACAGGGTCCACGAGCAGTACTTC. Translation gives CAISEADRVHEQYF. The genes are TRBV10-3 and TRBJ2-7; 8 nucleotides align to TRBD1. Germline assignment: CDR1 ENHRY and CDR2 SYGVKD. The CDR3 spans 14 residues. V lost 2 bases and J lost 5; bases outside the gene matches: 5.

This chain joins TRBV6-6 and TRBJ2-1, with D possibly being TRBD2 (7 bases). This CDR3 has 16 residues. CDR1 and CDR2 (germline): MNHNY, SVGAGI (reference sequence). V lost 0 bases to trimming and J lost 3 bases, with 12 bases between them. The CDR3 spells CASSYSTGGVYNEQFF. The CDR3 nucleotides read TGTGCCAGCAGTTACTCGACGGGGGGCGTCTACAATGAGCAGTTCTTC.

The chain links TRBV5-1 to TRBJ1-1; D remains ambiguous. This CDR3 comprises 14 residues. Trimming removed 6 bases from V and 2 bases from J, with 14 bases in between. From germline, CDR1 is SGHRS and CDR2 YFSETQ. CDR3 bases: TGCGCCAGCACACGGGGAAGGTCAAACACTGAAGCTTTCTTT. Translation gives CASTRGRSNTEAFF.